The rows below give T cell receptor beta chains drawn from one sample of a study of blood T cell repertoires in COVID-19. This table comes from immunoSEQ multiplex PCR, and its TCRdb copy is limited to in-frame clones, with some not included. This sample has about 400,000 clones; around 90% occur once, and the top ten carry about 1.2%. The sample consisted of peripheral blood. Source of these receptors: a man aged 35 to 55 with acute or convalescent COVID-19. Both conserved end residues are part of each CDR3. Each record gives: CDR3 length, V gene, J gene, CDR3 protein.

>16|TRBV16|TRBJ1-5
CASSPLSTGSNQPQHF
>15|TRBV5-4|TRBJ2-7
CASSFGTGAGYEQYF
>17|TRBV24-1|TRBJ2-1
CATSDFQGSDPYNEQFF
>14|TRBV7-3|TRBJ1-1
CASSPGQGWTEAFF
>16|TRBV7-2|TRBJ2-7
CASSLARTGVAYEQYF
>15|TRBV2|TRBJ2-1
CASRPGLGGYNEQFF
>14|TRBV18|TRBJ2-1
CASSPGAGWNEQFF
>14|TRBV3-1/TRBV3-2|TRBJ2-1
CASTGLVGYNEQFF
>19|TRBV10-2|TRBJ2-2
CASSYSGRALIVSTGELFF
>15|TRBV4-2|TRBJ2-2
CASSQEQGNDGELFF
>15|TRBV9|TRBJ1-4
CASSVGSEGNEKLFF
>13|TRBV18|TRBJ2-7
CASSQGTDQGQYF
>14|TRBV6-2/TRBV6-3|TRBJ1-2
CASSSGGTARGYTF
>16|TRBV19|TRBJ1-1
CASSSMFGKMNTEAFF
>16|TRBV18|TRBJ1-2
CASSQATDRERIGYTF
>13|TRBV5-6|TRBJ2-7
CASSEDRSYEQYF
>14|TRBV11-2|TRBJ1-6
CASSKQGANSPLHF
>17|TRBV9|TRBJ2-3
CASSVARLGPFTDTQYF
>17|TRBV11-2|TRBJ2-7
CASSLVAGTETSYEQYF
>13|TRBV5-1|TRBJ2-7
CASSVTGFYEQYF
>15|TRBV19|TRBJ2-5
CASSPGPQGRETQYF
>15|TRBV28|TRBJ1-2
CASSLGPGHYYGYTF
>14|TRBV27|TRBJ1-1
CASSLYRGNTEAFF
>15|TRBV28|TRBJ1-4
CASSFLGTVNEKLFF
>15|TRBV5-1|TRBJ1-3
CASSLGTASGNTIYF
>15|TRBV10-3|TRBJ2-2
CAISAGPLNTGELFF
>18|TRBV19|TRBJ1-1
CASSTSGVAIRMNTEAFF
>15|TRBV19|TRBJ1-3
CATWDRPFSGNTIYF
>15|TRBV3-1/TRBV3-2|TRBJ1-2
CASSQVHRANYGYTF
>14|TRBV5-8|TRBJ2-2
CASSLSLVTGELFF
>14|TRBV5-6|TRBJ1-2
CASTLGVGSRGYTF
>19|TRBV3-1/TRBV3-2|TRBJ2-7
CASSQVLAGGRRSSYEQYF
>15|TRBV27|TRBJ2-7
CASSDRTAVSYEQYF
>15|TRBV20-1|TRBJ2-5
CSASPGLLPQETQYF
>12|TRBV7-2|TRBJ2-5
CASSDRLGTQYF
>12|TRBV25-1|TRBJ2-1
CASSFLDRVPFF
>13|TRBV5-1|TRBJ1-2
CASSYEQGYGYTF
>14|TRBV6-5|TRBJ2-7
CASRRDRGAYEQYF
>15|TRBV19|TRBJ1-6
CASGPRDRDNSPLHF
>14|TRBV5-1|TRBJ2-5
CASRRTSGTETQYF
>15|TRBV7-8|TRBJ2-3
CASSHRQGAIVTQYF
>15|TRBV6-5|TRBJ2-3
CASSYGDFSTDTQYF